Listed below are T cell receptor beta chains from one sample, sequenced in a study of T cell repertoires in cytomegalovirus infection. TCRdb processed the reads anew with MiXCR; each CDR3 protein has one entry. This table holds 550,000 to 850,000 distinct CDR3 sequences, around 35% found once. No antigens are known for them. This specimen consisted of cultured PBMCs, obtained from culture after CMV antigen stimulation. The source is a human donor in good health (CMV status not recorded). Some clones in this sample may be carry-over from other donors' samples. Both conserved end residues are part of each CDR3. The order of the fields is J gene, CDR3 length, V gene, D gene, clone size, CDR3 protein, CDR3 DNA. A D gene is named only where the DNA matches it firmly. Clone sizes are given selectively: once, few, many, or a class where the clone is expanded.

TRBJ2-1,15,TRBV6-2/TRBV6-3,TRBD2,-,CASSYSSGRRNEQFF,TGTGCCAGCAGTTACTCAAGCGGGAGGCGGAATGAGCAGTTCTTC
TRBJ1-2,13,TRBV7-9,-,-,CASSLYLADGYTF,TGTGCCAGCAGCCTATATTTAGCGGATGGCTACACCTTC
TRBJ2-1,16,TRBV28,-,-,CASSLLGVSSYNEQFF,TGTGCCAGCAGTCTACTAGGGGTTAGCTCCTACAATGAGCAGTTCTTC
TRBJ2-5,14,TRBV20-1,TRBD2,-,CSARTSGMVETQYF,TGCAGTGCTCGGACTAGCGGGATGGTAGAGACCCAGTACTTC
TRBJ2-2,15,TRBV7-2,-,-,CASRGGPINTGELFF,TGTGCCAGCAGGGGGGGGCCCATCAACACCGGGGAGCTGTTTTTT
TRBJ1-3,15,TRBV19,-,-,CASSITWESGNTIYF,TGTGCCAGTAGTATAACTTGGGAATCTGGAAACACCATATATTTT
TRBJ1-1,14,TRBV20-1,-,-,CSARAPPGNTEAFF,TGCAGTGCTAGAGCCCCGCCGGGGAACACTGAAGCTTTCTTT
TRBJ2-3,14,TRBV5-1,TRBD1,few,CASNRGLAPDTQYF,TGCGCCAGCAACAGGGGGCTAGCCCCAGATACGCAGTATTTT
TRBJ1-2,15,TRBV2,TRBD1,once,CASSARTGLSYGYTF,TGTGCCAGCAGTGCCCGGACAGGGCTTAGCTATGGCTACACCTTC
TRBJ2-1,14,TRBV7-4,-,many,CASSLVLGQNEQFF,TGTGCCAGCAGCTTAGTATTAGGGCAGAATGAGCAGTTCTTC
TRBJ1-1,15,TRBV7-9,-,-,CASSHREVGPTEAFF,TGTGCCAGCAGTCACAGGGAAGTGGGGCCCACTGAAGCTTTCTTT
TRBJ1-4,13,TRBV7-2,-,many,CASSTTEGEKLFF,TGTGCCAGCAGCACGACAGAAGGCGAAAAACTGTTTTTT
TRBJ2-7,12,TRBV10-3,-,-,CAIRGVEDEQYF,TGTGCCATCAGGGGGGTGGAGGACGAGCAGTACTTC
TRBJ2-7,16,TRBV12-5,-,few,CASGLYFGTYSYEQYF,TGTGCTAGTGGTTTGTACTTCGGGACATACAGCTACGAGCAGTACTTC
TRBJ2-7,14,TRBV18,TRBD1,-,CASSPEGASYEQYF,TGTGCCAGCTCACCAGAGGGGGCCTCCTACGAGCAGTACTTC
TRBJ2-2,17,TRBV6-1,-,few,CASSERWGDWYTGELFF,TGTGCCAGCAGTGAAAGGTGGGGGGACTGGTACACCGGGGAGCTGTTTTTT
TRBJ1-2,13,TRBV7-2,TRBD1,-,CASRQGINYGYTF,TGTGCCAGCAGACAGGGGATAAACTATGGCTACACCTTC
TRBJ2-1,13,TRBV29-1,-,few,CSVDGGTYNEQFF,TGCAGCGTTGATGGCGGGACCTACAATGAGCAGTTCTTC
TRBJ2-3,14,TRBV6-6,-,-,CATRPGPRADTQYF,TGTGCCACCCGACCGGGACCACGGGCAGATACGCAGTATTTT
TRBJ1-5,13,TRBV19,-,-,CASSISGRAVQHF,TGTGCCAGTAGTATCTCCGGTCGCGCAGTCCAGCATTTT